These 27 T cell receptor beta chains originate from one sample sequenced in a study of response to subunit inactivated influenza vaccine. Using its own MiXCR run on the RT-PCR reads, TCRdb lists one record per CDR3 protein. The sample has 500,000 to 550,000 distinct CDR3 sequences, 20% to 25% seen once; the top ten hold 2.8%. This same sample was also part of a study on T cells expressing NK-cell markers. That source reports: cDNA encoding TCR beta was synthesized via 5'RACE template switching incorporating UMIs.

Sequenced here: CD4+ T cells sorted from PBMCs, sampled about 11 days after vaccination. Source of these receptors: a man in his fifties who received an inactivated influenza vaccine.

The chain recombines TRBV4-2 with TRBJ2-1; no firm D call. The germline V gene encodes CDR1 LGHNA and CDR2 YNFKEQ. This CDR3 has 18 amino acids. V shed 0 bases and J shed 4 bases, with 19 bases lying between them. The CDR3 sequence: CASSQDRARTLLYNEQFF. CDR3 bases: TGTGCCAGCAGCCAAGATCGCGCCAGAACCCTCCTATACAATGAGCAGTTCTTC.

This clonotype occurred a few times. The gene calls are TRBV28 and TRBJ2-4; TRBD2 might be the D (7 bases). V lost 6 bases and J lost 9, with 21 bases in between. The V gene's germline CDR1 is MDHEN and CDR2 SYDVKM. This CDR3 is 15 amino acids long. The CDR3 protein is CASSSLGGAWGIQYF. CDR3 in DNA: TGTGCCAGCAGCAGCCTGGGGGGGGCCTGGGGCATTCAGTACTTC. Variable domain in full (rest from reference TRBV28 and TRBJ2-4): DVKVTQSSRYLVKRTGEKVFLECVQDMDHENMFWYRQDPGLGLRLIYFSYDVKMKEKGDIPEGYSVSREKKERFSLILESASTNQTSMYLCASSSLGGAWGIQYFGAGTRLSVL.

Ten or more counts support this clonotype. The J gene is TRBJ2-1, the V gene TRBV2; 8 nucleotides match TRBD2. Trimming removed 6 bases from V and 10 bases from J; junction bases left unmatched: 11. Germline lookup yields CDR1 SNHLY and CDR2 FYNNEI. The CDR3 has 14 amino acids. The CDR3, as DNA: TGTGCCAGCAGGCCGATCGCGGGGGGTCTAGAGCAGTTCTTC. This translates into CASRPIAGGLEQFF.

As DNA, the CDR3 is TGCAGTGCTACCTACAGCGGGAGGAATTACAATGAGCAGTTCTTC. It is translated as CSATYSGRNYNEQFF. This rearrangement joins TRBV20-1 to TRBJ2-1, with 9 bases lining up with TRBD2. Germline V gene sequence: CDR1 DFQATT, CDR2 SNEGSKA (reference sequence). The J segment lost 4 bases and the V segment lost 4 bases, leaving 8 bases of the junction unmatched. This CDR3 has 15 amino acids.

The chain is built from TRBV5-1 and TRBJ1-2; TRBD1 matches at 8 bases. CDR3 size: 15 residues. The ends lost 0 bases at V and 3 bases at J; junction bases unmatched: 4. CDR1 and CDR2 from the germline V gene are SGHRS and YFSETQ. The CDR3 DNA reads as TGCGCCAGCAGCTTGGCCGCGGACAGGGACTATGGCTACACCTTC. Translated, it gives CASSLAADRDYGYTF.

This clonotype turned up a few times. The rearrangement joins TRBV28 to TRBJ2-7; no definite D call. V dropped 3 bases and J dropped 5 bases, with 14 bases sitting between them. This CDR3 is built from 14 residues. Germline V gene data show CDR1 as MDHEN and CDR2 as SYDVKM. In DNA, the CDR3 is TGTGCCAGCAGTTTCCCAGGTTCAGGCAACGAGCAGTACTTC. It codes for CASSFPGSGNEQYF.

The rearrangement uses TRBV5-1 and TRBJ2-5; maybe TRBD2 (6 bases). Germline loops: CDR1 SGHRS, CDR2 YFSETQ. This CDR3 is built from 17 residues. The ends were cut back, 4 bases at V and 4 bases at J, with 23 bases in the middle. CDR3 residues: CASSPVGQGGIRETQYF. The CDR3, as DNA: TGCGCCAGCAGCCCCGTCGGGCAGGGCGGGATTCGAGAGACCCAGTACTTC. Complete variable domain (other parts from reference TRBV5-1 and TRBJ2-5): KAGVTQTPRYLIKTRGQQVTLSCSPISGHRSVSWYQQTPGQGLQFLFEYFSETQRNKGNFPGRFSGRQFSNSRSEMNVSTLELGDSALYLCASSPVGQGGIRETQYFGPGTRLLVL.

This clonotype was counted a few times. As DNA, the CDR3 is TGCAGTGCTAGAGCGCGGGCGCCGGTAAACATTCAGTACTTC. Amino acids: CSARARAPVNIQYF. The V gene is TRBV20-1, the J gene TRBJ2-4; tentatively, D is TRBD2 (5 bases). V lost 1 base and J 6 bases, leaving 13 bases between the germline ends. The CDR3 has 14 amino acids. The germline gives CDR1 DFQATT, CDR2 SNEGSKA (reference sequence).

The chain recombines TRBV7-2 with TRBJ2-7; tentatively, D is TRBD1 (5 bases). This CDR3 has 13 residues. V was trimmed by 4 bases and J by 3 bases, leaving 10 bases between them. Germline V gene sequence: CDR1 SGHTA, CDR2 FQGNSA. The CDR3 loop is CASSYGHNYEQYF. The CDR3 nucleotides are TGTGCCAGCAGCTACGGACACAACTACGAGCAGTACTTC.

The rearrangement joins TRBV12-3 or TRBV12-4 to TRBJ1-5, with a possible D match to TRBD1 (6 bases). CDR3 length: 14 residues. Deletions cut 6 bases from V and 3 bases from J, with 12 bases between. Written as DNA, the CDR3 is TGTGCCAGCAGCCCTGGACAGAACAATCAGCCCCAGCATTTT. It is translated as CASSPGQNNQPQHF.

This clonotype has only a few counts. V gene TRBV6-2 or TRBV6-3 combines with J gene TRBJ1-1; TRBD1 might be the D (5 bases). CDR1 is MNHEY, CDR2 SVGEGT, per germline. This CDR3 contains 14 residues. Trimming stripped 2 bases from V and 4 bases from J, with 11 bases between. The CDR3 DNA reads as TGTGCCAGCAGTTACGCGGGGGGTGGCACTGAAGCTTTCTTT. It is translated as CASSYAGGGTEAFF.

The rearrangement uses TRBV12-3 or TRBV12-4 and TRBJ1-4; TRBD1 agrees at 8 bases. CDR3 size: 14 residues. The J segment lost 4 bases and the V segment lost 6 bases, leaving 4 bases of the junction unmatched. The CDR3 nucleotides are TGTGCCAGCAGCCCGGGACAGGTTAATGAAAAACTGTTTTTT. Its protein product is CASSPGQVNEKLFF.

The chain joins TRBV5-5 to TRBJ1-1; a weak D match, TRBD1 (6 bases). CDR1 and CDR2 from the germline V gene are SGHKS and YYEKEE (reference sequence). CDR3 length: 15 residues. V was pared by 1 base and J by 4 bases, with 14 bases between. CDR3 region: CASSLYTGRGTEAFF. CDR3 nucleotide sequence: TGTGCCAGCAGCTTGTATACAGGGCGGGGCACTGAAGCTTTCTTT. The whole variable domain, filled in from reference TRBV5-5 and TRBJ1-1, reads DAGVTQSPTHLIKTRGQQVTLRCSPISGHKSVSWYQQVLGQGPQFIFQYYEKEERGRGNFPDRFSARQFPNYSSELNVNALLLGDSALYLCASSLYTGRGTEAFFGQGTRLTVV.

Here the CDR3 reads CAISAEGHTEAFF. Written as DNA, the CDR3 is TGTGCCATCAGTGCGGAGGGGCATACTGAAGCTTTCTTT. The genes are TRBV10-3 and TRBJ1-1, with D perhaps TRBD1 (5 bases). V was clipped by 4 bases and J by 5 bases, with 11 bases between them. CDR3 size: 13 residues. Germline assignment: CDR1 ENHRY and CDR2 SYGVKD.

This clonotype showed up just once. This chain connects TRBV6-2 or TRBV6-3 to TRBJ2-3, with 8 bases matching TRBD2. Germline V gene data show CDR1 as MNHEY and CDR2 as SVGEGT. J was trimmed by 9 bases and V by 6 bases; bases with no gene match: 11. The CDR3 is 14 amino acids. The CDR3 sequence is CASSTSGTRSTQYF. The CDR3 DNA is TGTGCCAGCAGCACTTCCGGGACTAGATCCACGCAGTATTTT.

The chain joins TRBV12-3 or TRBV12-4 to TRBJ2-7, with 10 bases matching TRBD2. This CDR3 spans 19 amino acids. V gave up 2 bases and J gave up 3 bases; unmatched junction bases: 16. The CDR3 loop is CASSLRAGGLQGGNYEQYF. The CDR3 DNA reads as TGTGCCAGCAGTTTAAGAGCGGGAGGGCTACAGGGAGGGAACTACGAGCAGTACTTC.

This clonotype was counted only a few times. The chain uses TRBV11-2 and TRBJ2-2, with D maybe TRBD1 (6 bases). Germline V lookup: CDR1 SGHAT, CDR2 FQNNGV. The CDR3 extends over 15 amino acids. The V and J ends lost 3 bases and 1 base respectively, with 9 bases between them. CDR3 sequence (DNA): TGTGCCAGCAGCTTCGGACAGTTGAACACCGGGGAGCTGTTTTTT. It specifies CASSFGQLNTGELFF.

This clonotype was seen ten or more times. Compared with germline, one end of the junction differs, possibly owing to a read error. The V gene is TRBV2, the J gene TRBJ2-4, with D perhaps TRBD1 or TRBD2 (5 bases each). The CDR3 runs 12 residues. The germline V gene has CDR1 SNHLY and CDR2 FYNNEI. The CDR3 region is CASSDSLGAQHF. The CDR3 DNA is TGTGCCAGCAGTGACTCGCTCGGGGCCCAGCACTTC.

A note on this clonotype: This may come from a read error, since a much larger clone is one base off. The V and J genes are TRBV25-1 and TRBJ2-7; D is possibly TRBD2 (6 bases). This CDR3 has 13 residues. The germline gives CDR1 MGHDK, CDR2 SYGVNS. V was cut by 8 bases and J by 6 bases, with 17 bases left in between. The CDR3 reads CASRGPGSFEQYF. CDR3 in DNA: TGTGCCAGCCGAGGACCCGGGAGCTTCGAGCAGTACTTC.

This clonotype was seen repeatedly, ten times or more. This chain links TRBV29-1 with TRBJ1-1; the D is unclear. Per the germline V gene, CDR1 is SQVTM and CDR2 is ANQGSEA. The CDR3 sequence is 14 residues long. V was cut by 4 bases and J by 2 bases, with 14 bases left in between. The CDR3 DNA is TGCAGCGTTGCCCCCGGGTCAGGTAACACTGAAGCTTTCTTT. As protein: CSVAPGSGNTEAFF.

This clonotype was counted at least ten times. CDR3 region: CSVSSAREQFF. CDR3 bases: TGCAGCGTTTCCTCGGCGAGGGAGCAGTTCTTC. The V call is TRBV29-1, the J call TRBJ2-1; unclear D gene. Trimming removed 5 bases at V and 10 bases at J, with 12 bases between. The CDR3 is made up of 11 amino acids. The germline V gene has CDR1 SQVTM and CDR2 ANQGSEA.

This chain connects TRBV12-3 or TRBV12-4 to TRBJ2-5, with 7 nucleotides matching TRBD1. Unmatched junction bases numbered 5, after V lost 1 base and J lost 6 bases. The CDR3 is made up of 14 amino acids. The CDR3 reads CASSLGARGQTQYF. As DNA, the CDR3 is TGTGCCAGCAGTTTAGGAGCGAGGGGGCAGACCCAGTACTTC.

This clonotype was seen a handful of times. The rearrangement links TRBV5-5 to TRBJ2-1; 7 nucleotides agree with TRBD2. There are 17 residues in the CDR3. Germline V gene sequence: CDR1 SGHKS, CDR2 YYEKEE (reference sequence). With 0 bases clipped from V and 7 bases from J, the junction kept 13 bases outside the gene matches. The CDR3 bases are TGTGCCAGCAGCTTGGCCTCGGAGCGGGGCCCGTGGAATGAGCAGTTCTTC. It is translated as CASSLASERGPWNEQFF.

This sequence joins TRBV2 and TRBJ1-2; TRBD1 matches 8 bases. V lost 8 bases, J lost 2 bases, and 4 bases stayed unmatched. Germline CDR1 and CDR2: SNHLY and FYNNEI. The CDR3 loop spans 13 amino acids. Written as DNA, the CDR3 is TGTGCCAGCGAACGACAGGGGAACTATGGCTACACCTTC. Its translation is CASERQGNYGYTF.

There are a few counts of this clonotype. The chain links TRBV3-1 to TRBJ1-2; D gene uncertain. This CDR3 has 12 residues. The V end lost 0 bases, the J end lost 8 bases, and 7 bases lay between the germline ends. Germline lookup yields CDR1 LGHDT and CDR2 YNNKEL (reference sequence). The CDR3 protein is CASSQDHRGYTF. As DNA, the CDR3 is TGTGCCAGCAGCCAAGATCATCGGGGCTACACCTTC.

The rearrangement joins TRBV20-1 to TRBJ2-1; D is possibly TRBD2 (5 bases). The V gene's germline CDR1 is DFQATT and CDR2 SNEGSKA (reference sequence). The CDR3 runs 16 residues. The V end lost 0 bases, the J end lost 5 bases, and 17 bases lay between the germline ends. CDR3 region: CSARDVAASRNNEQFF. The CDR3 DNA is TGCAGTGCTAGAGATGTCGCGGCTAGCCGAAACAATGAGCAGTTCTTC.

V gene TRBV12-3 or TRBV12-4 combines with J gene TRBJ2-1; TRBD2 aligns across 10 bases. V gave up 4 bases and J gave up 4 bases; unmatched junction bases: 4. The CDR3 is 15 residues long. CDR3 region: CASSSASGGYNEQFF. CDR3 DNA sequence: TGTGCCAGCAGTTCAGCTAGCGGGGGTTACAATGAGCAGTTCTTC.